These 17 T cell receptor beta chains originate from one sample sequenced in a study of T cells after yellow fever vaccination. TCRdb processed the 5' RACE reads anew with MiXCR; each CDR3 protein has one entry. The repertoire consists of 300,000 to 350,000 distinct CDR3 sequences, with around 10% occurring once and the leading ten covering about 3%. This material consisted of CD4+ T cells sorted from PBMCs, taken 45 days after the yellow fever booster vaccination. The receptors here all came from a man between 18 and 35 years old who received the YFV17D yellow fever vaccine.

The V gene is TRBV28, the J gene TRBJ2-7; tentative D call: TRBD1 (5 bases). Germline assignment: CDR1 MDHEN and CDR2 SYDVKM. This CDR3 is built from 13 residues. V lost 5 bases, J lost 3 bases, and 11 bases lay in between. Here the CDR3 DNA reads TGTGCCAGCAGTCCCCGACAGTTCTACGAGCAGTACGTC. This translates into CASSPRQFYEQYV.

This chain joins TRBV11-3 and TRBJ2-1, with D perhaps TRBD1 (6 bases). CDR1 SGHNT and CDR2 YENEEA come from the germline V gene. The CDR3 covers 14 residues. V was trimmed by 4 bases and J by 7 bases, leaving 14 bases between them. Here the CDR3 DNA reads TGTGCCAGCAGCTCAAGGGGGTCTGATAATGAGCAGTTCTTC. It translates to CASSSRGSDNEQFF.

The chain combines TRBV28 with TRBJ1-1; D ambiguous. Deletions cut 5 bases from V and 4 bases from J, with 17 bases between. This CDR3 comprises 15 residues. The V gene's germline CDR1 is MDHEN and CDR2 SYDVKM. The CDR3 coding sequence is TGTGCCAGCAGTACCTTATCGCCCCGGGTCACTGAAGCTTTCTTT. This sequence encodes CASSTLSPRVTEAFF.

This clonotype was counted ten times or more. This chain links TRBV12-3 or TRBV12-4 with TRBJ1-5; D may be TRBD1 (5 bases). The CDR3 extends over 14 amino acids. V was cut by 3 bases and J by 5 bases, with 11 bases left in between. CDR3 sequence: CASSFSGRDQPQHF. The CDR3 DNA sequence: TGTGCCAGCAGTTTTTCAGGGCGCGATCAGCCCCAGCATTTT.

This clonotype was counted only a few times. This rearrangement joins TRBV5-1 to TRBJ2-5; 8 bases match TRBD2. The germline V gene has CDR1 SGHRS and CDR2 YFSETQ. CDR3 length: 15 residues. J lost 5 bases, V lost 3 bases, and 9 bases had no gene match. As DNA, the CDR3 is TGCGCCAGCAGCTGGACCGGGACTAGGGATGAGACCCAGTACTTC. The encoded protein is CASSWTGTRDETQYF.

The genes are TRBV20-1 and TRBJ2-4; the match to TRBD2 covers 8 bases. After removal of 1 base from V and 0 bases from J, the junction contained 14 bases not matched to a gene. The CDR3 spans 19 residues. Germline CDR1 and CDR2: DFQATT and SNEGSKA (reference sequence). This CDR3 is CSARGAGGGGRLAKNIQYF. The CDR3 DNA sequence: TGCAGTGCTAGAGGGGCCGGGGGGGGCGGACGCCTAGCCAAAAACATTCAGTACTTC.

This clonotype was detected a few times. The chain is built from TRBV4-2 and TRBJ2-2; D is unclear. The CDR3 spans 16 residues. Trimming left V 3 bases short and J 4 bases short, with 15 bases between. CDR1 and CDR2 (germline): LGHNA, YNFKEQ. DNA for the CDR3: TGTGCCAGCAGCCAGGGTAGCATTCCCCTCACCGGGGAGCTGTTTTTT. Its translation: CASSQGSIPLTGELFF.

The chain couples TRBV21-1 to TRBJ1-4; TRBD1 is taken as the D call from the table, unchecked against the DNA. TRBV21-1 is flagged as a pseudogene. CDR3 length: 18 amino acids. The chain's CDR3 is CASSKGRDSRTTNEKLFF. The CDR3, as DNA: TGTGCCAGCAGCAAGGGCCGGGACAGCCGTACAACTAATGAAAAACTGTTTTTT.

This clonotype was picked up a small number of times. V is TRBV12-3 or TRBV12-4 and J is TRBJ2-3; D unresolved. The CDR3 contains 12 residues. V gave up 3 bases and J gave up 4 bases, with 5 bases separating them. CDR3 sequence: CASSLYPDTQYF. DNA for the CDR3: TGTGCCAGCAGTTTGTATCCAGATACGCAGTATTTT.

This clonotype occurred a few times. This sequence joins TRBV20-1 and TRBJ1-3; D unclear. There are 13 residues in the CDR3. From germline, CDR1 is DFQATT and CDR2 SNEGSKA (reference sequence). Trimming pared 6 bases from V and 2 bases from J, leaving 11 bases between. CDR3 residues: CSAPGPPGNTIYF. The DNA of the CDR3 is TGCAGTGCCCCCGGACCCCCTGGAAACACCATATATTTT.

This clonotype was found a few times. The rearrangement links TRBV5-1 to TRBJ2-2; 9 nucleotides align to TRBD1. The CDR3 is made up of 14 amino acids. After removal of 3 bases from V and 6 bases from J, the junction contained 3 bases not matched to a gene. CDR1 SGHRS and CDR2 YFSETQ come from the germline V gene. The CDR3 DNA follows: TGCGCCAGCAGCTCAGGGACAGGGCCCGGGGAGCTGTTTTTT. This translates into CASSSGTGPGELFF.

The chain carries TRBV6-2 or TRBV6-3 and TRBJ2-1; D may be TRBD1 or TRBD2 (6 bases each). CDR1 is MNHEY and CDR2 is SVGEGT in the germline V gene. This CDR3 is 14 amino acids long. With 7 bases removed from V and 8 bases from J, the gap between germline ends came to 18 bases. The CDR3, as DNA: TGTGCCAGCACTCGTCAGGGGACTGGTGATGAGCAGTTCTTC. Its translation: CASTRQGTGDEQFF.

In this sample, this clonotype turned up a few times. The chain combines TRBV12-3 or TRBV12-4 with TRBJ2-3; 12 nucleotides align to TRBD2. The V and J ends lost 1 base and 2 bases, in that order; junction bases with no gene match: 4. The CDR3 sequence is 17 residues long. The CDR3 loop reads CASSLERTSGNTDTQYF. Written as DNA, the CDR3 is TGTGCCAGCAGTTTAGAACGGACTAGCGGGAACACAGATACGCAGTATTTT.

This clonotype was detected a few times. This chain links TRBV12-3 or TRBV12-4 with TRBJ2-5; D unclear. V was clipped by 2 bases and J by 1 base, with 11 bases between them. The CDR3 contains 15 residues. Here the CDR3 reads CASSLTANVQETQYF. The CDR3 region has the DNA TGTGCCAGCAGTTTAACAGCTAACGTCCAAGAGACCCAGTACTTC.

This clonotype has just a few counts. This chain uses TRBV20-1 with TRBJ2-2, with D perhaps TRBD2 (6 bases). The CDR3 length is 14 residues. The germline V gene has CDR1 DFQATT and CDR2 SNEGSKA (reference sequence). The V end lost 6 bases, the J end lost 2 bases, and 13 bases lay between the germline ends. The chain's CDR3 is CSAATSRNTGELFF. The CDR3 nucleotides read TGCAGTGCCGCTACTAGCAGAAACACCGGGGAGCTGTTTTTT.

The table lists this clonotype with many counts. The rearrangement joins TRBV18 to TRBJ2-1, with 7 bases lining up with TRBD1. V shed 2 bases, J shed 0 bases, and the junction held 4 bases outside the gene matches. Per the germline V gene, CDR1 is KGHSH and CDR2 is LQKENI. The length of the CDR3 is 16 residues. The CDR3 sequence is CASSPGQASSYNEQFF. As DNA, the CDR3 is TGTGCCAGCTCACCAGGACAGGCAAGCTCCTACAATGAGCAGTTCTTC.

This clonotype turned up a few times. The chain is built from TRBV5-1 and TRBJ1-5; D gene unclear. V lost 0 bases, J lost 5 bases, and 9 bases lay in between. The V gene's germline CDR1 is SGHRS and CDR2 YFSETQ. This CDR3 spans 14 amino acids. The CDR3 loop is CASSLGQADQPQHF. The CDR3, as DNA: TGCGCCAGCAGCTTGGGGCAGGCCGATCAGCCCCAGCATTTT.